Below, 29 T cell receptor beta chains from the same sample are listed, as sequenced in a study of T cell repertoires in cytomegalovirus infection. TCRdb independently ran MiXCR on the reads; one entry per CDR3 protein. There are about 920,000 distinct CDR3 sequences in the sample; around 30% occur only once, and over 13% lies in the top ten. For these receptors, no antigen is known. The material was cultured CD8+ T cells from PBMCs, obtained from culture after CMV antigen stimulation. All receptors come from a human donor in good health (CMV status not recorded). Some clones in this sample may be carry-over from other donors' samples.

The sample holds a few counts of this clonotype. The gene calls are TRBV10-3 and TRBJ2-5, with D perhaps being TRBD1 or TRBD2 (5 bases each). Germline CDR1 and CDR2: ENHRY and SYGVKD. V was clipped by 5 bases and J by 2 bases, with 15 bases between them. This CDR3 spans 15 amino acids. This CDR3 is CAISYRDAAQETQYF. DNA of the CDR3: TGTGCCATCAGTTATCGGGACGCAGCTCAAGAGACCCAGTACTTC.

This clonotype was seen more than once but under ten times. The rearrangement links TRBV9 to TRBJ2-1; TRBD2 agrees at 12 bases. V gave up 4 bases and J gave up 0 bases; unmatched junction bases: 8. Looked up from germline, CDR1 is SGDLS and CDR2 is YYNGEE. This CDR3 is built from 18 residues. The CDR3 sequence: CASSPGLAGSSSYNEQFF. In nucleotides, the CDR3 is TGTGCCAGCAGCCCCGGACTAGCGGGGAGCAGCTCCTACAATGAGCAGTTCTTC. The full variable domain, rest sourced from reference TRBV9 and TRBJ2-1, is DSGVTQTPKHLITATGQRVTLRCSPRSGDLSVYWYQQSLDQGLQFLIQYYNGEERAKGNILERFSAQQFPDLHSELNLSSLELGDSALYFCASSPGLAGSSSYNEQFFGPGTRLTVL.

In its sample, this clonotype was seen many times. The chain has TRBV7-2 and TRBJ2-3; D remains unclear. The CDR3 spans 15 residues. V was shortened by 5 bases and J by 2 bases, with 14 bases between the two germline ends. Germline V lookup: CDR1 SGHTA, CDR2 FQGNSA. CDR3 loop: CASSPRATYTDTQYF. In DNA form, the CDR3 reads TGTGCCAGCAGCCCTCGGGCGACCTACACAGATACGCAGTATTTT.

The chain links TRBV29-1 to TRBJ2-3; D is unclear. CDR3 length: 11 amino acids. V was pared by 7 bases and J by 4 bases, with 9 bases between. Germline CDR1 is SQVTM and CDR2 is ANQGSEA. The CDR3 loop reads CSDPRSDTQYF. In nucleotides, the CDR3 is TGCAGCGACCCACGGTCAGATACGCAGTATTTT.

This clonotype was picked up one time. The chain uses TRBV2 and TRBJ2-1; D possibly corresponds to TRBD2 (5 bases). CDR3 length equals 11 residues. The V end lost 7 bases, the J end lost 5 bases, and 6 bases lay between the germline ends. CDR1 and CDR2 (germline): SNHLY, FYNNEI. The CDR3 DNA reads as TGTGCCAGCACGGGGAACAATGAGCAGTTCTTC. Translation: CASTGNNEQFF.

A few counts support this clonotype. CDR3 loop: CASSLRIPGGATATNEKLFF. DNA for the CDR3: TGTGCCAGCAGCTTACGGATCCCGGGGGGGGCGACCGCAACTAATGAAAAACTGTTTTTT. The chain uses TRBV7-8 and TRBJ1-4; TRBD1 might be the D (6 bases). Trimming took off 2 bases at V and 0 bases at J, with 22 bases between the two ends. CDR1 and CDR2 from the germline V gene are SGHVS and FQNEAQ. The CDR3 runs to 20 residues.

The rearrangement uses TRBV5-8 and TRBJ1-5, with a weak D call TRBD1 (6 bases). The CDR3 is made up of 13 amino acids. Germline V gene data show CDR1 as SGHTS and CDR2 as YDEGEE. V was shortened by 6 bases and J by 4 bases, with 11 bases between the two germline ends. This CDR3 reads CASIRTVNQPQHF. The DNA of the CDR3 is TGTGCCAGCATCCGGACAGTTAATCAGCCCCAGCATTTT.

This chain links TRBV19 with TRBJ2-7; possible D gene TRBD2, 6 bases. The V gene lost 5 bases and the J gene lost 3 bases, with 14 bases spanning the gap. Germline loops: CDR1 LNHDA, CDR2 SQIVND (reference sequence). CDR3 length: 14 amino acids. CDR3 sequence: CASSVRTGDYEQYF. The CDR3 DNA is TGTGCCAGTAGTGTCCGGACGGGGGACTACGAGCAGTACTTC.

This clonotype was counted many times. The V and J genes are TRBV6-5 and TRBJ1-1; D gene unclear. V lost 0 bases and J 5 bases, leaving 10 bases between the germline ends. Germline CDR1 MNHEY, CDR2 SVGAGI. This CDR3 has 14 amino acids. CDR3 residues: CASSYSDGLTEAFF. CDR3 in DNA: TGTGCCAGCAGTTACTCGGATGGGTTAACTGAAGCTTTCTTT.

This clonotype was observed a few times. At one end the junction does not follow the germline gene, possibly because of a read error. The chain carries TRBV12-3 or TRBV12-4 and TRBJ1-1, with a possible D match to TRBD1 (6 bases). The CDR3 sequence is 8 residues long. The chain's CDR3 is CATQEGGF. In nucleotides, the CDR3 is TGTGCCACGCAGGAGGGGGGCTTT.

This clonotype has a count of ten or more. This chain connects TRBV7-9 to TRBJ2-3; 11 bases fit TRBD2. The CDR3 is 19 residues long. CDR1 and CDR2 (germline): SEHNR, FQNEAQ (reference sequence). V dropped 4 bases and J dropped 2; count of bases not matched to a gene: 14. This CDR3 reads CASSSEWLAGGPHTDTQYF. In DNA, the CDR3 is TGTGCCAGCAGCTCCGAATGGCTAGCGGGGGGCCCACACACAGATACGCAGTATTTT.

V and J are TRBV19 and TRBJ2-1; 12 bases agree with TRBD2. Germline V CDR1 and CDR2: LNHDA, SQIVND (reference sequence). The J segment lost 9 bases and the V segment lost 5 bases, leaving 5 bases of the junction unmatched. The CDR3 has 14 residues. The CDR3 here is CASSRLAGVLEQFF. The CDR3 DNA follows: TGTGCCAGTAGTCGACTAGCGGGGGTTCTTGAGCAGTTCTTC. Full variable domain (outside the CDR3, taken from reference TRBV19 and TRBJ2-1): DGGITQSPKYLFRKEGQNVTLSCEQNLNHDAMYWYRQDPGQGLRLIYYSQIVNDFQKGDIAEGYSVSREKKESFPLTVTSAQKNPTAFYLCASSRLAGVLEQFFGPGTRLTVL.

V is TRBV15 and J is TRBJ2-1; 8 nucleotides agree with TRBD1. Germline values: CDR1 LNHNV, CDR2 YYDKDF (reference sequence). The CDR3 consists of 15 residues. V lost 5 bases, J lost 1 base, and 4 bases stayed unmatched. CDR3 coding DNA: TGTGCCACCAGCGGCCAGGGGGCGTCCTACAATGAGCAGTTCTTC. The encoded protein is CATSGQGASYNEQFF.

The rearrangement joins TRBV6-2 or TRBV6-3 to TRBJ2-5; possibly TRBD1 for D (6 bases). The germline V gene encodes CDR1 MNHEY and CDR2 SVGEGT. V was clipped by 6 bases and J by 4 bases, with 27 bases between them. The CDR3 is made up of 18 amino acids. The CDR3 bases are TGTGCCAGCAGATCAAGGGGGTTGTTCGTGGGGGAGCGAGAGACCCAGTACTTC. As protein: CASRSRGLFVGERETQYF.

This clonotype was counted many times. CDR3 loop: CASSIILRDGYTF. The DNA for the CDR3 is TGTGCCAGTAGTATCATCCTAAGAGATGGCTACACCTTC. V usage is TRBV19 and J usage is TRBJ1-2, with no clear D. CDR3 length: 13 amino acids. V was cut by 3 bases and J by 6 bases, with 11 bases left in between. Germline V CDR1 and CDR2: LNHDA, SQIVND (reference sequence).

A few counts support this clonotype. This chain connects TRBV19 to TRBJ1-2; possibly TRBD1 for D (5 bases). V lost 3 bases and J lost 3, with 20 bases in between. CDR1 is LNHDA, CDR2 SQIVND, per germline (reference sequence). The CDR3 is 17 residues long. The CDR3 DNA reads as TGTGCCAGTAGTATTGTGGGTCCGGGGACCGGCGACTATGGCTACACCTTC. Residues: CASSIVGPGTGDYGYTF. Full variable domain (remainder filled in from reference TRBV19 and TRBJ1-2): DGGITQSPKYLFRKEGQNVTLSCEQNLNHDAMYWYRQDPGQGLRLIYYSQIVNDFQKGDIAEGYSVSREKKESFPLTVTSAQKNPTAFYLCASSIVGPGTGDYGYTFGSGTRLTVV.

This clonotype was detected a few times. J is TRBJ1-6 and V is TRBV7-2; unclear D gene. Trimming cost V 0 bases and J 5 bases, with 11 bases left between them. This CDR3 has 16 residues. Germline loops: CDR1 SGHTA, CDR2 FQGNSA. CDR3 DNA sequence: TGTGCCAGCAGCTTAGCACTGGCAAGCGATAATTCACCCCTCCACTTT. This encodes CASSLALASDNSPLHF.

This clonotype was seen a handful of times. The J gene is TRBJ2-3, the V gene TRBV7-3; possibly TRBD2 for D (6 bases). CDR1 and CDR2 from the germline V gene are SGHTA and FQGTGA. V was trimmed by 5 bases and J by 3 bases, leaving 12 bases between them. The CDR3 covers 14 residues. CDR3 amino acids: CASSPGDGTDTQYF. The CDR3 nucleotides read TGTGCCAGCAGCCCGGGGGATGGGACAGATACGCAGTATTTT.

The rearrangement uses TRBV27 and TRBJ2-3; D is unresolved. V lost 3 bases to trimming and J lost 2 bases, with 6 bases between them. The CDR3 sequence is 13 residues long. The germline gives CDR1 MNHEY, CDR2 SMNVEV (reference sequence). DNA for the CDR3: TGTGCCAGCAGTTTCTTCCCCACAGATACGCAGTATTTT. It yields the protein CASSFFPTDTQYF.

This clonotype has just a few counts. The gene calls are TRBV24-1 and TRBJ2-1; the D gene is possibly TRBD1 (6 bases). This CDR3 is built from 11 residues. V dropped 6 bases and J dropped 11 bases, with 10 bases sitting between them. Germline V gene sequence: CDR1 KGHDR, CDR2 SFDVKD. The CDR3: CATSSQGQQFF. As DNA, the CDR3 is TGTGCCACCAGTTCTCAGGGGCAGCAGTTCTTC.

The table lists this clonotype with many counts. The rearrangement joins TRBV28 to TRBJ2-7, with D tentatively TRBD1 (6 bases). CDR3 length: 16 residues. Trimming removed 4 bases from V and 3 bases from J, with 19 bases in between. CDR1 is MDHEN and CDR2 is SYDVKM in the germline V gene. Written as DNA, the CDR3 is TGTGCCAGCAGTTCAACGCTCCTGGACAGCCGCTACGAGCAGTACGTC. It is translated as CASSSTLLDSRYEQYV.

This clonotype was seen many times. The chain has TRBV2 and TRBJ2-2; 8 bases match TRBD1. With V trimmed by 6 bases and J by 6 bases, 3 bases remained unmatched. Germline CDR1 is SNHLY and CDR2 is FYNNEI. This CDR3 comprises 13 residues. In DNA, the CDR3 is TGTGCCAGCAGACAGGGGGTATCCGGGGAGCTGTTTTTT. Translating gives CASRQGVSGELFF.

This clonotype was seen at least ten times. The J gene is TRBJ1-3, the V gene TRBV7-2; D gene uncertain. V lost 1 base and J lost 3, with 1 base in between. The CDR3 is 12 residues long. From germline, CDR1 is SGHTA and CDR2 FQGNSA. The CDR3 here is CASSLDGNTIYF. The CDR3 DNA reads TGTGCCAGCAGCTTAGATGGAAACACCATATATTTT.

A note on this clonotype: At one boundary the junction diverges from the germline segment, which might be a read error. The chain joins TRBV7-6 to TRBJ1-1; a possible D gene is TRBD1 (5 bases). The germline gives CDR1 SGHVS, CDR2 FNYEAQ. The CDR3 has 16 residues. CDR3 loop: CANSHFRGGVNTEAFF. CDR3 DNA sequence: TGTGCCAACAGCCATTTCCGGGGAGGGGTGAACACTGAAGCTTTCTTT.

The chain is built from TRBV4-3 and TRBJ2-5; D uncertain. The CDR3 consists of 15 residues. V dropped 0 bases and J dropped 1 base, with 9 bases sitting between them. CDR1 and CDR2 from the germline V gene are LGHNA and YSLEER. The CDR3 protein is CASSQDYNGQETQYF. The CDR3 nucleotides are TGCGCCAGCAGCCAAGATTACAACGGCCAAGAGACCCAGTACTTC.

This chain uses TRBV27 with TRBJ2-7, with D tentatively TRBD2 (5 bases). CDR1 and CDR2 from the germline V gene are MNHEY and SMNVEV (reference sequence). The germline V and J ends were trimmed by 6 bases and 3 bases, with 12 bases remaining between them. The CDR3 is 13 residues long. The chain's CDR3 is CASSPGINYEQYF. The CDR3 coding sequence is TGTGCCAGCAGCCCGGGGATCAACTACGAGCAGTACTTC.

This clonotype was detected many times. The V gene is TRBV7-2, the J gene TRBJ2-1; 7 bases fit TRBD1. The CDR3 sequence is 15 residues long. CDR1 SGHTA and CDR2 FQGNSA come from the germline V gene. The V segment lost 1 base and the J segment 9 bases; nucleotides outside the gene matches: 9. In DNA, the CDR3 is TGTGCCAGCAGCTTAGAAAGGGGGCAACGTAGTGAGCAGTTCTTC. Protein: CASSLERGQRSEQFF.

This chain uses TRBV12-3 or TRBV12-4 with TRBJ1-3, with TRBD1 identical over 8 bases. This CDR3 is 15 amino acids long. V dropped 5 bases and J dropped 5; count of bases not matched to a gene: 8. Here the CDR3 DNA reads TGTGCCAGCAGTCTTACAGGGGGTGGGAGAAACACCATATATTTT. It yields the protein CASSLTGGGRNTIYF.

This chain uses TRBV6-1 with TRBJ2-3, with D hard to call. Germline-derived CDR1 and CDR2 are MNHNS and SASEGT. Trimming stripped 1 base from V and 5 bases from J, with 13 bases between. The length of the CDR3 is 15 residues. CDR3 protein: CASSEGGVVVDTQYF. The CDR3 DNA sequence: TGTGCCAGCAGTGAAGGGGGTGTTGTGGTAGATACGCAGTATTTT.